The 21 T cell receptor beta chains given below trace back to one sample, sequenced in a study of CD8 T cells in Susac syndrome. A quantity of roughly 0.5 to 1 ug RNA underwent reverse transcription using random hexamers. TCRdb reprocessed the immunoSEQ multiplex PCR reads with MiXCR, giving one entry per CDR3 protein. Counted here are roughly 190,000 distinct CDR3 sequences, about 94% occurring once; the ten biggest clones make up roughly 0.098%. Material: CD4+ T cells from PBMCs. The receptors here all came from a human donor with Susac syndrome.

The chain links TRBV7-9 to TRBJ2-3, with D perhaps TRBD1 (6 bases). V was cut by 7 bases and J by 0 bases, with 11 bases left in between. CDR1 SEHNR and CDR2 FQNEAQ come from the germline V gene (reference sequence). The CDR3 runs 14 residues. CDR3 sequence (DNA): TGTGCCAGCATCGACAGGCAGAGCACAGATACGCAGTATTTT. Translated, it gives CASIDRQSTDTQYF.

The chain combines TRBV15 with TRBJ2-1; D could derive from TRBD1 or TRBD2 (5 bases each). Trimming shortened V by 0 bases and J by 5 bases, and 8 bases separated the two germline ends. The CDR3 extends over 14 amino acids. Germline CDR1 reads LNHNV; CDR2 reads YYDKDF (reference sequence). DNA for the CDR3: TGTGCCACCAGCAGAGATTTGGGGGACAATGAGCAGTTCTTC. Encoded protein: CATSRDLGDNEQFF.

V gene TRBV19 combines with J gene TRBJ2-7; no reliable D call. Looked up from germline, CDR1 is LNHDA and CDR2 is SQIVND (reference sequence). This CDR3 spans 12 amino acids. The V and J ends lost 5 bases and 0 bases respectively, with 5 bases between them. CDR3 DNA sequence: TGTGCCAGTAGTCCGAACTCCTACGAGCAGTACTTC. Translation: CASSPNSYEQYF.

This chain connects TRBV27 to TRBJ1-6, with 8 bases fitting TRBD1. There are 12 residues in the CDR3. Germline V CDR1 and CDR2: MNHEY, SMNVEV (reference sequence). V lost 8 bases to trimming and J lost 14 bases; unmatched junction nucleotides: 8. This CDR3 reads CASFKQGGTLHF. The CDR3 bases are TGTGCCAGCTTTAAACAGGGGGGCACCCTCCACTTT.

The CDR3 loop reads CASSKTVNYGYTF. In DNA, the CDR3 is TGTGCCAGCAGTAAAACAGTCAACTATGGCTACACCTTC. The gene calls are TRBV27 and TRBJ1-2, with D hard to call. Germline CDR1 and CDR2: MNHEY and SMNVEV (reference sequence). Trimming removed 5 bases at V and 2 bases at J, with 9 bases between. The CDR3 covers 13 residues.

V gene TRBV19 combines with J gene TRBJ2-7, with a possible D match to TRBD1 (6 bases). CDR1 is LNHDA, CDR2 SQIVND, per germline (reference sequence). V dropped 6 bases and J dropped 10 bases, with 28 bases sitting between them. The CDR3 covers 16 residues. The CDR3, as DNA: TGTGCCAGTAGCCCCCCGAATTTTGGGACAAGTGCAGCTCAGTACTTC. This sequence encodes CASSPPNFGTSAAQYF. Looking up the rest from reference TRBV19 and TRBJ2-7 gives the full variable domain: DGGITQSPKYLFRKEGQNVTLSCEQNLNHDAMYWYRQDPGQGLRLIYYSQIVNDFQKGDIAEGYSVSREKKESFPLTVTSAQKNPTAFYLCASSPPNFGTSAAQYFGPGTRLTVT.

The genes are TRBV30 and TRBJ2-5, with TRBD2 matching 7 bases. With V trimmed by 7 bases and J by 3 bases, 5 bases remained unmatched. Per germline, CDR1 GTSNPN and CDR2 SVGIG (reference sequence). The CDR3 is 12 amino acids. CDR3 amino acids: CAFTSAEETQYF. Here the CDR3 DNA reads TGTGCCTTCACTAGCGCCGAAGAGACCCAGTACTTC.

This clonotype was observed once. The J gene is TRBJ2-1, the V gene TRBV20-1, with 12 positions matching TRBD2. This CDR3 has 13 residues. Germline-derived CDR1 and CDR2 are DFQATT and SNEGSKA (reference sequence). The CDR3 protein is CSALAGGANEQFF. The CDR3 DNA reads as TGCAGCGCACTAGCGGGGGGCGCCAATGAGCAGTTCTTC.

Remarks on this clonotype: An end of the junction differs from the germline gene, which may be a read error. This chain connects TRBV30 to TRBJ2-1; D not certain. The CDR3 sequence is 11 residues long. Germline CDR1 and CDR2: GTSNPN and SVGIG (reference sequence). CDR3 residues: CTWSFGHEQFF. The CDR3 DNA is TGTACCTGGAGTTTCGGCCATGAGCAGTTCTTC.

The chain links TRBV5-6 to TRBJ2-1, with D hard to call. Between the trimmed V and J ends, which lost 2 bases and 5 bases, there was a span of 17 bases. Germline V gene lookup returns CDR1 SGHDT and CDR2 YYEEEE. The CDR3 contains 16 residues. The CDR3 DNA sequence: TGTGCCAGCAGCTTTCTTGTCGATTTAGGCCACAATGAGCAGTTCTTC. It encodes CASSFLVDLGHNEQFF.

The CDR3 spells CAWSGAVNTEAFF. In DNA, the CDR3 is TGTGCCTGGAGTGGGGCTGTGAACACTGAAGCTTTCTTT. This chain connects TRBV30 to TRBJ1-1; D not resolved. CDR1 GTSNPN and CDR2 SVGIG come from the germline V gene (reference sequence). Trimming took 1 base from V and 0 from J, leaving 6 bases between them. There are 13 residues in the CDR3. Complete variable domain (other parts from reference TRBV30 and TRBJ1-1): SQTIHQWPATLVQPVGSPLSLECTVEGTSNPNLYWYRQAAGRGLQLLFYSVGIGQISSEVPQNLSASRPQDRQFILSSKKLLLSDSGFYLCAWSGAVNTEAFFGQGTRLTVV.

The sample holds one count of this clonotype. The chain links TRBV12-3 or TRBV12-4 to TRBJ1-5; D is uncertain. This CDR3 region has 14 residues. V was pared by 6 bases and J by 3 bases, with 12 bases between. The CDR3 sequence: CASRFDVNNQPQHF. DNA of the CDR3: TGTGCCAGCAGGTTCGACGTGAACAATCAGCCCCAGCATTTT.

In DNA form, the CDR3 reads TGTGCCTGGGGGGAGGTTAATTCACCCCTCCACTTT. Its protein product is CAWGEVNSPLHF. V and J are TRBV30 and TRBJ1-6; no firm D call. This CDR3 is 12 amino acids long. Trimming left V 5 bases short and J 6 bases short, with 8 bases between. CDR1 is GTSNPN and CDR2 is SVGIG in the germline V gene (reference sequence).

V and J are TRBV27 and TRBJ1-1; TRBD1 matches 9 bases. Trimming cost V 2 bases and J 0 bases; bases outside gene matches: 13. Per the germline V gene, CDR1 is MNHEY and CDR2 is SMNVEV (reference sequence). There are 19 residues in the CDR3. CDR3 region: CASSLGTGTRHFLNTEAFF. CDR3 in DNA: TGTGCCAGCAGTTTAGGGACAGGGACGAGACATTTCCTGAACACTGAAGCTTTCTTT.

The chain uses TRBV5-1 and TRBJ1-1; possible D gene TRBD1, 5 bases. Per the germline V gene, CDR1 is SGHRS and CDR2 is YFSETQ. This CDR3 is built from 12 residues. Trimming pared 7 bases from V and 0 bases from J, leaving 7 bases between. CDR3 protein: CASGGVNTEAFF. CDR3 bases: TGCGCCAGCGGGGGGGTGAACACTGAAGCTTTCTTT.

The V gene is TRBV30, the J gene TRBJ1-6; the D is unclear. V lost 5 bases, J lost 5 bases, and 16 bases lay in between. The germline V gene has CDR1 GTSNPN and CDR2 SVGIG (reference sequence). The CDR3 contains 15 residues. The CDR3 loop is CAWQTPLLDNSPLHF. The DNA of the CDR3 is TGTGCCTGGCAAACGCCCCTGCTGGATAATTCACCCCTCCACTTT.

The sample holds one count of this clonotype. The rearrangement links TRBV5-4 to TRBJ2-1, with 10 bases that match TRBD2. CDR3 length: 16 amino acids. Trimming took 0 bases from V and 8 from J; bases not matched to a gene: 8. Germline values: CDR1 SGHNT, CDR2 YYREEE (reference sequence). The CDR3 spells CASSLASGGRGDEQFF. The DNA of the CDR3 is TGTGCCAGCAGCTTGGCTAGCGGGGGAAGAGGGGATGAGCAGTTCTTC.

The chain recombines TRBV12-3 or TRBV12-4 with TRBJ2-1; D remains ambiguous. This CDR3 is 11 amino acids long. V was trimmed by 3 bases and J by 8 bases, leaving 5 bases between them. The CDR3 sequence: CASSLFHEQFF. The CDR3 nucleotides are TGTGCCAGCAGTTTGTTTCATGAGCAGTTCTTC.

The chain uses TRBV12-3 or TRBV12-4 and TRBJ1-4; maybe TRBD1 (5 bases). V lost 7 bases and J 8 bases, leaving 8 bases between the germline ends. This CDR3 is built from 11 residues. CDR3 bases: TGTGCCAGCACCGGGGGGGAAAAACTGTTTTTT. It codes for CASTGGEKLFF.

The chain uses TRBV7-9 and TRBJ2-7; the D gene is possibly TRBD2 (7 bases). The germline V and J ends were trimmed by 1 base and 5 bases, with 15 bases remaining between them. The germline V gene encodes CDR1 SEHNR and CDR2 FQNEAQ (reference sequence). The CDR3 sequence is 15 residues long. CDR3 nucleotides: TGTGCCAGCAGCTTAGTATTCGGGGGGCGACACGAGCAGTACTTC. This codes for CASSLVFGGRHEQYF.

The chain links TRBV5-6 to TRBJ2-5, with 9 bases that match TRBD1. The J segment lost 2 bases and the V segment lost 5 bases, leaving 7 bases of the junction unmatched. Germline V gives CDR1 SGHDT, CDR2 YYEEEE. The CDR3 is made up of 15 amino acids. For the CDR3, the DNA is TGTGCCAGCAGGAATAGTGGGACAGGGCAAGAGACCCAGTACTTC. Amino acids: CASRNSGTGQETQYF.